These 5 T cell receptor beta chains were sequenced from one sample in a study of CD8+ T cells in alopecia areata. Extracted RNA was reverse transcribed, and the resulting cDNA served as sequencing template. This table comes from immunoSEQ multiplex PCR, and its TCRdb copy is limited to in-frame clones, with some not included. The profile shows fewer than 250,000 clones, 60% of them singletons. Described treatment: oral pan-JAK inhibitor, 5-10 mg twice daily. The specimen comprised CD4+ T cells sorted from blood, sampled at week 4, from a patient treated with tofacitinib. The receptor source for this set is a human donor with alopecia areata.

V gene TRBV19 combines with J gene TRBJ1-2; tentatively, D is TRBD1 (6 bases). CDR3 length: 14 residues. The V end was cut by 8 bases, the J end by 4 bases, with 17 bases between. Germline V gives CDR1 LNHDA, CDR2 SQIVND (reference sequence). The CDR3 spells CASAQGHTPYGYTF. As DNA, the CDR3 is TGTGCCAGTGCGCAGGGGCACACTCCCTATGGCTACACCTTC.

This chain links TRBV11-2 with TRBJ1-1; D is perhaps TRBD1 (5 bases). The CDR3 has 15 residues. Per germline, CDR1 SGHAT and CDR2 FQNNGV. Between the trimmed V and J ends, which lost 6 bases and 5 bases, there was a span of 19 bases. The CDR3 loop is CASRQIAGQRTEAFF. DNA for the CDR3: TGTGCCAGCAGACAGATCGCAGGGCAGAGGACTGAAGCTTTCTTT.

The CDR3 region is CASRSRVPRAIPLYEQYF. The CDR3, as DNA: TGTGCCAGCAGATCTAGAGTTCCCCGGGCCATTCCCCTCTACGAGCAGTACTTC. The J gene is TRBJ2-7, the V gene TRBV28; D gene uncertain. CDR3 size: 18 residues. Germline assignment: CDR1 MDHEN and CDR2 SYDVKM. The V end was cut by 6 bases, the J end by 3 bases, with 27 bases between.

This sequence joins TRBV10-3 and TRBJ1-1, with 7 bases that match TRBD1. The germline CDR1 and CDR2 sequences are ENHRY and SYGVKD. The CDR3 runs to 17 residues. J gave up 0 bases and V 3 bases, and 10 bases lay outside the gene matches. The CDR3 is CAISEMGQRSLNTEAFF. Written as DNA, the CDR3 is TGTGCCATCAGTGAAATGGGACAGCGAAGTTTGAACACTGAAGCTTTCTTT.

The CDR3 loop reads CATSIGFTDTQYF. For the CDR3, the DNA is TGTGCCACCAGCATCGGGTTCACAGATACGCAGTATTTT. The rearrangement joins TRBV15 to TRBJ2-3; D gene uncertain. Germline lookup yields CDR1 LNHNV and CDR2 YYDKDF (reference sequence). CDR3 length equals 13 residues. With 4 bases removed from V and 2 bases from J, the gap between germline ends came to 7 bases.